This T cell receptor (beta chain) was documented in a study of blood T cell repertoires in COVID-19 (dated by TCRdb to 2020 to 2022). Broadly, across the study: The collaborator samples originated in the United States, Italy and Spain and spanned the acute and convalescent phases of COVID-19. Deeply sampled blood TCRbeta repertoires from subjects exposed to, actively infected with, or recovered from COVID-19 were included in the dataset. The repertoires were released in a freely available public database intended as a resource for research on the immune response to SARS-CoV-2. Sample metadata almost always included a de-identified subject ID, COVID-19 status, age in years and sex. The material from the prospective study consisted of cDNA or gDNA derived from T cells, B-cell-depleted T cells, or PBMCs. Where HLA class I and class II types were available, the types were taken from metadata supplied by the sample provider, not from assay-based typing. The samples were drawn from two sources: the first 160 participants of the ongoing ImmuneRACE study, and 950 to 1,500 subjects contributed by 6 global collaborators. Study-level results and caveats: How much clinical and demographic metadata was included differed by source and by participant, and the metadata was provided uncurated.

The CDR3 measures 14 amino acids from cysteine to phenylalanine. The only DNA kept is the CDR3, 42 bases in frame from the first base. V and J are truncated by 4 bases and 4 bases respectively, leaving an intervening sequence of 10 bases. In the germline V gene, CDR1 corresponds to MDHEN and CDR2 to SYDVKM. The collaborating institutions used their own protocols to collect whole blood in K2EDTA tubes. For TCRbeta analysis, collaborators shipped samples as frozen whole blood, isolated PBMCs, or DNA extracted from either of those sample types. About this clone itself: Its antigen specificity is not known. One base away there is no much larger clone; base qualities are not given.

TCRbeta CDR3 regions were amplified from genomic DNA using the immunoSEQ Assay, a bias-controlled multiplex PCR. Under the source paper's analysis protocol: Nucleated cell counts per sample were estimated from amplification of reference gene primers within the assay. To quantify the absolute abundance of each unique TCRbeta CDR3 rearrangement, sequence reads were collapsed and filtered. For each sample, productive Simpson clonality was calculated by taking the square root of Simpson's diversity index across productive rearrangements. Sourced from immuneACCESS, this table was stored by TCRdb with only in-frame sequences that have V and J called. A share of the clones is absent; for the studies checked, an unresolved V gene accounts for under half, and the remainder has no known explanation. V and J calls and clone size follow that table, whereas D and trimming were derived from the DNA. This sample lists about 54,000 clones; less than 90% were detected once. Clones ranked in the top ten supply 2.6% of the sample.

This sequence originates from a man aged 50-59 years with acute or convalescent COVID-19. The sample consisted of peripheral blood. This receptor chain uses TRBV28 and TRBJ2-2; TRBD1 might be the D gene, on 6 matching bases. CDR3 loop: CASSSQGTTGELFF. The DNA sequence reads TGTGCCAGCAGTTCTCAGGGGACCACCGGGGAGCTGTTTTTT.